The 32 T cell receptor beta chains below come from one sample, sequenced in a study of CD8 T cells in Susac syndrome. Random hexamers were used to reverse transcribe roughly 0.5 to 1 ug of RNA. MiXCR, applied by TCRdb to the immunoSEQ multiplex PCR reads, yields one record per CDR3 protein. The sample includes 150,000 to 200,000 distinct CDR3 sequences, roughly 95% of them seen just once. Source material: CD4+ T cells from PBMCs. Receptors were obtained from a human donor in good health.

This clonotype was recorded once. The chain is built from TRBV15 and TRBJ2-7; 8 bases map to TRBD1. V was pared by 6 bases and J by 2 bases, with 9 bases of the junction left unmatched. Germline assignment: CDR1 LNHNV and CDR2 YYDKDF (reference sequence). The length of the CDR3 is 15 residues. The CDR3 loop reads CATRAGDRMAYEQYF. DNA for the CDR3: TGTGCCACCAGAGCAGGGGACAGGATGGCCTACGAGCAGTACTTC.

The sample holds one count of this clonotype. The genes are TRBV2 and TRBJ2-5, with D unclear. The V gene lost 6 bases and the J gene lost 1 base, with 6 bases spanning the gap. Germline V lookup: CDR1 SNHLY, CDR2 FYNNEI. The CDR3 loop spans 12 amino acids. The CDR3 spells CASRDRQETQYF. The CDR3 nucleotides are TGTGCCAGCAGGGACCGCCAAGAGACCCAGTACTTC.

J is TRBJ1-3 and V is TRBV20-1, with D maybe TRBD1 (5 bases). Germline CDR1 is DFQATT and CDR2 is SNEGSKA (reference sequence). The CDR3 covers 13 residues. The germline V and J ends were trimmed by 6 bases and 4 bases, with 13 bases remaining between them. The CDR3 DNA is TGCAGTGCCTGGGCAGGGTTCGGAAACACCATATATTTT. Translation gives CSAWAGFGNTIYF.

The V and J genes are TRBV5-1 and TRBJ2-5; no reliable D call. Matching the DNA end better, TRBJ2-7 makes the J call doubtful. Germline-derived CDR1 and CDR2 are SGHRS and YFSETQ. The CDR3 spans 12 residues. The CDR3 sequence: CASSPDRTEQYF. CDR3 DNA sequence: TGCGCCAGCAGTCCGGACCGGACCGAGCAGTACTTC.

The chain couples TRBV24-1 to TRBJ2-7; D call uncertain. The V gene lost 4 bases and the J gene lost 2 bases, with 17 bases spanning the gap. Germline CDR1 reads KGHDR; CDR2 reads SFDVKD. CDR3 length equals 16 residues. The CDR3 reads CATSEARTGSPYEQYF. Here the CDR3 DNA reads TGTGCCACCAGTGAAGCTAGGACCGGGTCTCCCTACGAGCAGTACTTC.

This chain connects TRBV7-9 to TRBJ1-3, with D perhaps TRBD1 (6 bases). CDR3 length: 16 residues. The V end lost 1 base, the J end lost 4 bases, and 14 bases lay between the germline ends. The germline CDR1 and CDR2 sequences are SEHNR and FQNEAQ (reference sequence). CDR3 sequence: CASSLEQGVSGNTIYF. CDR3 bases: TGTGCCAGCAGCTTAGAACAGGGCGTATCGGGAAACACCATATATTTT.

This sequence joins TRBV6-1 and TRBJ2-5; 7 bases line up with TRBD1. The CDR3 is made up of 13 amino acids. The V and J ends lost 5 bases and 5 bases, in that order; junction bases with no gene match: 5. CDR1 is MNHNS and CDR2 is SASEGT in the germline V gene. CDR3 in DNA: TGTGCCAGCAGTACAGGGGTCCCGGAGACCCAGTACTTC. Translated, it gives CASSTGVPETQYF.

The chain has TRBV9 and TRBJ1-6; no clear D gene. This CDR3 spans 13 amino acids. V lost 3 bases and J 5 bases, leaving 6 bases between the germline ends. From germline, CDR1 is SGDLS and CDR2 YYNGEE. This chain's CDR3 is CASSGTDNSPLHF. The CDR3, as DNA: TGTGCCAGCAGCGGGACCGATAATTCACCCCTCCACTTT.

V gene TRBV7-9 combines with J gene TRBJ2-1, with TRBD1 as a possible D gene (6 bases). This CDR3 region has 15 residues. Trimming removed 3 bases from V and 0 bases from J, with 9 bases in between. Germline assignment: CDR1 SEHNR and CDR2 FQNEAQ (reference sequence). The CDR3, as DNA: TGTGCCAGCAGCTTGAGGGACACCTCCTACAATGAGCAGTTCTTC. Translating it yields CASSLRDTSYNEQFF.

This clonotype is a singleton in its sample. The V call is TRBV29-1, the J call TRBJ2-1; 7 positions agree with TRBD2. Unmatched junction bases numbered 9, after V lost 8 bases and J lost 5 bases. Germline CDR1 is SQVTM and CDR2 is ANQGSEA. The CDR3 has 13 residues. The CDR3 sequence: CSHAGTTDNEQFF. CDR3 bases: TGCAGCCACGCCGGGACTACTGACAATGAGCAGTTCTTC.

V is TRBV10-3 and J is TRBJ2-7; TRBD2 agrees at 13 bases. Per germline, CDR1 ENHRY and CDR2 SYGVKD. V lost 6 bases to trimming and J lost 0 bases; unmatched junction nucleotides: 2. The CDR3 contains 15 residues. The CDR3 nucleotides are TGTGCCATCAGCGGGACTAGCGGGGCCTCCTACGAGCAGTACTTC. This encodes CAISGTSGASYEQYF.

This chain uses TRBV7-2 with TRBJ1-1; maybe TRBD1 (6 bases). Germline V gives CDR1 SGHTA, CDR2 FQGNSA. Trimming removed 4 bases at V and 2 bases at J, with 14 bases between. The CDR3 totals 15 residues. Here the CDR3 reads CASSSQWGLNTEAFF. The DNA of the CDR3 is TGTGCCAGCAGCTCCCAGTGGGGGCTTAACACTGAAGCTTTCTTT.

This sequence joins TRBV12-3 or TRBV12-4 and TRBJ2-7; no definite D call. Trimming took 3 bases from V and 2 from J, leaving 11 bases between them. The CDR3 is 14 residues long. This CDR3 reads CASSLAGFAYEQYF. The CDR3 nucleotides are TGTGCCAGCAGTTTGGCCGGGTTCGCCTACGAGCAGTACTTC.

CDR3 amino acids: CASSGLAGKEQYF. CDR3 nucleotides: TGTGCCAGCTCAGGCCTAGCGGGGAAAGAGCAGTACTTC. The rearrangement uses TRBV18 and TRBJ2-7; 9 positions match TRBD2. The CDR3 length is 13 residues. Germline CDR1 and CDR2: KGHSH and LQKENI. Unmatched junction bases numbered 6, after V lost 5 bases and J lost 7 bases.

The chain employs TRBV9 and TRBJ2-3; D possibly corresponds to TRBD2 (5 bases). CDR1 SGDLS and CDR2 YYNGEE come from the germline V gene. The CDR3 has 15 amino acids. Trimming stripped 7 bases from V and 5 bases from J, with 20 bases between. The CDR3 region has the DNA TGTGCCAGCCTGGCGAAGCGGAAAAGTGGAGATACGCAGTATTTT. Translating gives CASLAKRKSGDTQYF.

This chain joins TRBV20-1 and TRBJ2-3, with D unclear. This CDR3 spans 13 amino acids. Germline V lookup: CDR1 DFQATT, CDR2 SNEGSKA (reference sequence). Trimming removed 3 bases from V and 4 bases from J, with 11 bases in between. The CDR3 sequence is CSASRSTADTQYF. In DNA, the CDR3 is TGCAGTGCTAGTCGCTCCACAGCAGATACGCAGTATTTT.

The CDR3 region has the DNA TGTGCCAGCACCGCCCAGGGGCCTGAGACCCAGTACTTC. This codes for CASTAQGPETQYF. The chain employs TRBV2 and TRBJ2-5; tentatively, D is TRBD1 (6 bases). Trimming took off 7 bases at V and 5 bases at J, with 14 bases between the two ends. This CDR3 comprises 13 residues. Germline CDR1 SNHLY, CDR2 FYNNEI.

The chain uses TRBV3-1 and TRBJ2-7; 7 bases agree with TRBD1. This CDR3 is built from 15 residues. Germline V lookup: CDR1 LGHDT, CDR2 YNNKEL (reference sequence). Unmatched junction bases numbered 10, after V lost 5 bases and J lost 3 bases. The CDR3 region is CASSVNWAGGYEQYF. CDR3 bases: TGTGCCAGCAGCGTAAACTGGGCAGGGGGCTACGAGCAGTACTTC.

This clonotype came up a few times. V is TRBV9 and J is TRBJ2-3, with D uncertain. Trimming took 4 bases from V and 4 from J, leaving 13 bases between them. The CDR3 is made up of 14 amino acids. Germline loops: CDR1 SGDLS, CDR2 YYNGEE. This CDR3 reads CASSPTPAPDTQYF. In DNA form, the CDR3 reads TGTGCCAGCAGCCCCACACCCGCCCCAGATACGCAGTATTTT.

The V gene is TRBV9, the J gene TRBJ2-5; no clear D. This CDR3 has 13 amino acids. Between the trimmed V and J ends, which lost 3 bases and 5 bases, there was a span of 11 bases. CDR1 is SGDLS, CDR2 YYNGEE, per germline. The CDR3: CASSDTLEETQYF. CDR3 sequence (DNA): TGTGCCAGCAGCGATACCCTGGAGGAGACCCAGTACTTC.

This chain links TRBV7-8 with TRBJ2-1; D could derive from TRBD1 or TRBD2 (5 bases each). V lost 4 bases, J lost 10 bases, and 11 bases lay in between. Germline V gives CDR1 SGHVS, CDR2 FQNEAQ. The CDR3 totals 12 residues. The CDR3 region is CASSSGRGEQFF. Here the CDR3 DNA reads TGTGCCAGCAGCTCCGGTCGGGGCGAGCAGTTCTTC.

CDR3 nucleotide sequence: TGTGCCAGCAGAGGACATTTGGATGAAAAACTGTTTTTT. Amino acids: CASRGHLDEKLFF. The chain employs TRBV6-1 and TRBJ1-4; tentatively, D is TRBD1 (5 bases). Germline V gives CDR1 MNHNS, CDR2 SASEGT. Trimming stripped 6 bases from V and 6 bases from J, with 11 bases between. The CDR3 runs to 13 residues.

The chain has TRBV20-1 and TRBJ2-5, with 7 positions matching TRBD1. Germline V gives CDR1 DFQATT, CDR2 SNEGSKA (reference sequence). The CDR3 has 13 amino acids. In nucleotides, the CDR3 is TGCACCACCGTCAGGGGGAGAGGAGAGACCCAGTACTTC. Translated, it gives CTTVRGRGETQYF.

The chain uses TRBV18 and TRBJ2-5; 14 positions match TRBD2. This CDR3 spans 14 amino acids. CDR1 is KGHSH, CDR2 LQKENI, per germline. The ends lost 5 bases at V and 4 bases at J; junction bases unmatched: 0. CDR3 sequence (DNA): TGTGCCAGCTCAGGGACTAGCGGGGGAGAGACCCAGTACTTC. Protein: CASSGTSGGETQYF.

As DNA, the CDR3 is TGTGCCATCAGTCGGGGGCGAGATAGAGAGACCCAGTACTTC. Its translation: CAISRGRDRETQYF. The chain employs TRBV10-3 and TRBJ2-5, with D perhaps being TRBD1 or TRBD2 (6 bases each). The CDR3 sequence is 14 residues long. Trimming shortened V by 5 bases and J by 4 bases, and 14 bases separated the two germline ends. CDR1 is ENHRY, CDR2 SYGVKD, per germline.

The rearrangement joins TRBV6-5 to TRBJ2-6; D call uncertain. The germline V and J ends were trimmed by 6 bases and 0 bases, with 9 bases remaining between them. Per the germline V gene, CDR1 is MNHEY and CDR2 is SVGAGI. This CDR3 is built from 15 residues. CDR3 residues: CASRPDDSGANVLTF. The CDR3 DNA is TGTGCCAGCAGACCTGATGACTCTGGGGCCAACGTCCTGACTTTC.

This clonotype has just one count. The chain couples TRBV5-6 to TRBJ1-5, with TRBD1 matching over 9 bases. Germline trimming cut 3 bases from V and 4 bases from J; bases unmatched to any gene: 8. CDR1 is SGHDT, CDR2 YYEEEE, per germline. The CDR3 runs to 16 residues. The CDR3 bases are TGTGCCAGCAGCTCGTACAGGGGGCTAGGAAATCAGCCCCAGCATTTT. It encodes CASSSYRGLGNQPQHF.

V usage is TRBV2 and J usage is TRBJ1-1; the D gene is possibly TRBD1 (5 bases). Between the trimmed V and J ends, which lost 7 bases and 5 bases, there was a span of 14 bases. CDR3 length: 13 residues. Germline CDR1 and CDR2: SNHLY and FYNNEI. CDR3 DNA: TGTGCCAGCAACAGAATGGGGGGGACTGAAGCTTTCTTT. Residues: CASNRMGGTEAFF.

This clonotype was recorded once. The CDR3 region is CSARAGERLFF. CDR3 nucleotides: TGCAGTGCTAGAGCCGGAGAGCGGCTGTTTTTT. The V call is TRBV20-1, the J call TRBJ2-2; D gene uncertain. This CDR3 is built from 11 residues. Germline V gene sequence: CDR1 DFQATT, CDR2 SNEGSKA (reference sequence). V lost 1 base, J lost 13 bases, and 10 bases lay in between.

The chain joins TRBV7-2 to TRBJ2-7; possible D gene TRBD2, 6 bases. This CDR3 has 13 residues. Germline CDR1 reads SGHTA; CDR2 reads FQGNSA. Trimming cost V 3 bases and J 2 bases, with 8 bases left between them. CDR3 sequence reads: CASSFRLAYEQYF. The DNA for the CDR3 is TGTGCCAGCAGCTTCAGACTAGCCTACGAGCAGTACTTC.

The gene calls are TRBV18 and TRBJ1-6, with D perhaps matching TRBD1 (6 bases). The CDR3 runs 13 residues. Germline V gene sequence: CDR1 KGHSH, CDR2 LQKENI. The V and J ends lost 2 bases and 8 bases respectively, with 7 bases between them. CDR3 region: CASSPAGDSPLHF. The CDR3 DNA reads as TGTGCCAGCTCACCAGCAGGGGATTCACCCCTCCACTTT. The full variable domain, in which reference TRBV18 and TRBJ1-6 provide the parts outside the CDR3, is NAGVMQNPRHLVRRRGQEARLRCSPMKGHSHVYWYRQLPEEGLKFMVYLQKENIIDESGMPKERFSAEFPKEGPSILRIQQVVRGDSAAYFCASSPAGDSPLHFGNGTRLTVT.

The chain employs TRBV2 and TRBJ2-7, with TRBD2 matching 14 bases. The CDR3 covers 14 residues. Germline trimming cut 6 bases from V and 2 bases from J; bases unmatched to any gene: 0. Per germline, CDR1 SNHLY and CDR2 FYNNEI. The CDR3 DNA reads as TGTGCCAGCAGGGGACTAGCGGGGGCCTACGAGCAGTACTTC. Amino acid sequence: CASRGLAGAYEQYF. The full variable domain, its missing parts supplied by reference TRBV2 and TRBJ2-7, is EPEVTQTPSHQVTQMGQEVILRCVPISNHLYFYWYRQILGQKVEFLVSFYNNEISEKSEIFDDQFSVERPDGSNFTLKIRSTKLEDSAMYFCASRGLAGAYEQYFGPGTRLTVT.